Each of the 9 T cell receptor beta chains below was sequenced from the same sample in a study of T cell changes during pregnancy in multiple sclerosis. Produced via immunoSEQ multiplex PCR; TCRdb's table is partial and in-frame only. The table lists about 13,000 clones, about 90% of them singletons. Sequencing used CD8+ T cells from peripheral blood mononuclear cells, obtained in the first trimester of pregnancy. The receptor set was obtained from a female donor with multiple sclerosis, enrolled in a pregnancy study.

The chain employs TRBV30 and TRBJ1-2, with a weak D call TRBD1 (5 bases). Trimming pared 1 base from V and 8 bases from J, leaving 11 bases between. The CDR3 has 12 amino acids. Germline V gene lookup returns CDR1 GTSNPN and CDR2 SVGIG (reference sequence). The CDR3 DNA reads as TGTGCCTGGAGTGAGGGGCAACCGGGCTACACCTTC. As protein: CAWSEGQPGYTF.

This chain joins TRBV29-1 and TRBJ1-1, with D unresolved. The CDR3 is 15 amino acids. Per germline, CDR1 SQVTM and CDR2 ANQGSEA. Trimming pared 0 bases from V and 0 bases from J, leaving 11 bases between. In nucleotides, the CDR3 is TGCAGCGTTGAAGATCTGTGGCAGTTGAACACTGAAGCTTTCTTT. Its translation: CSVEDLWQLNTEAFF.

The chain has TRBV6-5 and TRBJ2-7; D may be TRBD2 (6 bases). The CDR3 extends over 15 amino acids. Germline assignment: CDR1 MNHEY and CDR2 SVGAGI. With 7 bases removed from V and 3 bases from J, the gap between germline ends came to 19 bases. Written as DNA, the CDR3 is TGTGCCAGCAAGACGGGGGACCTGGAGGTCTACGAGCAGTACTTC. Its translation is CASKTGDLEVYEQYF.

The chain is built from TRBV4-1 and TRBJ2-7; TRBD1 matches at 7 bases. Germline-derived CDR1 and CDR2 are MGHRA and YSYEKL. The CDR3 is made up of 13 amino acids. The junction had 4 bases not matched to a gene; V was cut back by 4 bases and J by 4 bases. The CDR3 here is CASSPRDRYEQYF. The CDR3 DNA reads TGCGCCAGCAGCCCCCGGGACAGATACGAGCAGTACTTC.

The rearrangement uses TRBV29-1 and TRBJ2-1; 7 positions agree with TRBD1. CDR1 SQVTM and CDR2 ANQGSEA come from the germline V gene. This CDR3 has 16 amino acids. The V segment lost 4 bases and the J segment 3 bases; nucleotides outside the gene matches: 12. The CDR3 here is CSVVAPPGTVYNEQFF. The CDR3 DNA follows: TGCAGCGTTGTAGCTCCCCCCGGGACAGTCTACAATGAGCAGTTCTTC.

The chain links TRBV10-1 to TRBJ2-1; 13 bases match TRBD2. Looked up from germline, CDR1 is WNHNN and CDR2 is SYGVQD (reference sequence). V lost 6 bases and J lost 5; bases outside the gene matches: 4. This CDR3 comprises 15 residues. CDR3 nucleotides: TGCGCCAGCAGCGAGACTAGCGGGGGGCACAATGAGCAGTTCTTC. It specifies CASSETSGGHNEQFF.

This clone was detected only a few times. The V gene is TRBV7-2, the J gene TRBJ1-2; D ambiguous. The germline V gene encodes CDR1 SGHTA and CDR2 FQGNSA. The V end lost 3 bases, the J end lost 0 bases, and 8 bases lay between the germline ends. CDR3 size: 14 residues. The CDR3 here is CASSFLGPNYGYTF. Written as DNA, the CDR3 is TGTGCCAGCAGCTTTTTGGGCCCTAACTATGGCTACACCTTC. Variable domain in full (rest from reference TRBV7-2 and TRBJ1-2): GAGVSQSPSNKVTEKGKDVELRCDPISGHTALYWYRQSLGQGLEFLIYFQGNSAPDKSGLPSDRFSAERTGGSVSTLTIQRTQQEDSAVYLCASSFLGPNYGYTFGSGTRLTVV.

The chain combines TRBV6-1 with TRBJ1-6; the D is unclear. Between the trimmed V and J ends, which lost 5 bases and 9 bases, there was a span of 14 bases. The CDR3 spans 14 residues. Germline V gene sequence: CDR1 MNHNS, CDR2 SASEGT. The chain's CDR3 is CASSHTPAFSPLHF. The CDR3 DNA is TGTGCCAGCAGTCATACCCCAGCGTTTTCACCCCTCCACTTT.

This clone was counted between two and nine times. The chain recombines TRBV2 with TRBJ2-2; D may be TRBD1 (5 bases). V gave up 6 bases and J gave up 1 base, with 9 bases separating them. Germline V lookup: CDR1 SNHLY, CDR2 FYNNEI. The CDR3 has 14 amino acids. The CDR3 nucleotides are TGTGCCAGCAGGGACATACAGAACACCGGGGAGCTGTTTTTT. As protein: CASRDIQNTGELFF.